This TCR beta chain derives from a study of response to subunit inactivated influenza vaccine. The study's findings and limits: Authors suggested seasonal influenza vaccinations each recruit few new T cells.

Germline values: CDR1 SGHRS, CDR2 YFSETQ. The V end was cut by 4 bases, the J end by 5 bases, with 17 bases between. The CDR3 spans 15 residues. In TCRdb, the RT-PCR reads were re-called with MiXCR into one record per CDR3 protein. The table shows about 500,000 distinct CDR3 sequences, with approximately 17% occurring only once. As to this clonotype: What it recognizes is unknown.

The sequence came from a man between 50 and 69 years old who received an inactivated influenza vaccine. The chain employs TRBV5-1 and TRBJ2-3; perhaps TRBD1 as D (6 bases). This sample comprised CD4+ T cells sorted from PBMCs, obtained around 2 years after vaccination. CDR3 coding DNA: TGCGCCAGCAGCCCCCTCGTCAGGGGCGGAGATACGCAGTATTTT. As protein: CASSPLVRGGDTQYF.